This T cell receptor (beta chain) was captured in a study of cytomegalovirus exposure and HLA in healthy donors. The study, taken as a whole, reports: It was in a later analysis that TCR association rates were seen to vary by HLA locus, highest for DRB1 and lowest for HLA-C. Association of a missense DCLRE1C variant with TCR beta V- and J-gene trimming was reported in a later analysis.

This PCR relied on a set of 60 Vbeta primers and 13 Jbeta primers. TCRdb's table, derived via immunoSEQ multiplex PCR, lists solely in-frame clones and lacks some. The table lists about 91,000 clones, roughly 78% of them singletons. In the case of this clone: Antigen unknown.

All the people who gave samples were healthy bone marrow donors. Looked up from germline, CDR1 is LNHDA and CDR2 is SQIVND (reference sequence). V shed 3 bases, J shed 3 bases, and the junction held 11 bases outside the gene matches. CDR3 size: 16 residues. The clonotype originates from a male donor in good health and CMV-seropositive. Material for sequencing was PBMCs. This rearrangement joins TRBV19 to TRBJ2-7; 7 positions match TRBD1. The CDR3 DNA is TGTGCCAGTAGTATCTCTACCGGGACAGATTTCTACGAGCAGTACTTC. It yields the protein CASSISTGTDFYEQYF.